The 27 T cell receptor beta chains below all came from one sample that was sequenced in a study of T cell responses to AZD1222 COVID-19 vaccine. Method: immunoSEQ multiplex PCR; TCRdb's copy keeps in-frame clones and lacks some. This repertoire shows around 99,000 clones, 87% found once; its top ten account for less than 6%. Sequencing used peripheral blood, obtained 28 days after the second AZD1222 dose. Receptors originate from an adult who received the AZD1222 COVID-19 vaccine.

The V gene is TRBV10-3, the J gene TRBJ2-5; 9 bases are a match to TRBD1. The CDR3 sequence is 14 residues long. The V gene's germline CDR1 is ENHRY and CDR2 SYGVKD. V dropped 10 bases and J dropped 7; count of bases not matched to a gene: 13. The CDR3 region is CASNRDRVGGTQYF. The DNA for the CDR3 is TGTGCCAGCAACCGGGACAGGGTTGGCGGGACCCAGTACTTC.

This rearrangement joins TRBV5-5 to TRBJ1-4; TRBD1 might be the D (5 bases). The germline V and J ends were trimmed by 4 bases and 7 bases, with 14 bases remaining between them. This CDR3 region has 14 residues. Germline CDR1 reads SGHKS; CDR2 reads YYEKEE (reference sequence). The CDR3 region has the DNA TGTGCCAGCAGCCCGAGGCAGGGTAGTGAAAAACTGTTTTTT. It translates to CASSPRQGSEKLFF.

The chain uses TRBV27 and TRBJ1-5; no reliable D call. CDR3 size: 15 residues. V lost 5 bases, J lost 0 bases, and 11 bases lay in between. In germline, CDR1 is MNHEY, CDR2 SMNVEV (reference sequence). Here the CDR3 DNA reads TGTGCCAGCAGTCCCACACGGTATAGCAATCAGCCCCAGCATTTT. It encodes CASSPTRYSNQPQHF.

This sequence joins TRBV24-1 and TRBJ2-2; perhaps D is TRBD1 or TRBD2 (5 bases each). V gave up 1 base and J gave up 1 base, with 9 bases separating them. Germline V gene lookup returns CDR1 KGHDR and CDR2 SFDVKD. The CDR3 is 16 amino acids. The CDR3 spells CATSDFRGRNTGELFF. For the CDR3, the DNA is TGTGCCACCAGTGATTTTAGGGGACGGAACACCGGGGAGCTGTTTTTT.

This clone appeared once. The V call is TRBV3-1 (or the pseudogene TRBV3-2), the J call TRBJ2-6; 9 bases map to TRBD1. Germline V gives CDR1 LGHDT, CDR2 YNNKEL (reference sequence). This CDR3 region has 18 residues. Trimming cost V 0 bases and J 2 bases; bases outside gene matches: 5. The CDR3 nucleotides read TGTGCCAGCAGCCAAGATCCGGGACAGGGTGCTGGGGCCAACGTCCTGACTTTC. Amino acid sequence: CASSQDPGQGAGANVLTF.

The genes are TRBV5-4 and TRBJ2-4; D unclear. V gave up 0 bases and J gave up 0 bases, with 13 bases separating them. Germline V gives CDR1 SGHNT, CDR2 YYREEE (reference sequence). CDR3 length: 17 residues. CDR3 residues: CASSLAASALAKNIQYF. The CDR3, as DNA: TGTGCCAGCAGCTTGGCCGCTTCGGCACTAGCCAAAAACATTCAGTACTTC. Filled out from reference TRBV5-4 and TRBJ2-4, the complete variable domain reads ETGVTQSPTHLIKTRGQQVTLRCSSQSGHNTVSWYQQALGQGPQFIFQYYREEENGRGNFPPRFSGLQFPNYSSELNVNALELDDSALYLCASSLAASALAKNIQYFGAGTRLSVL.

This clone was counted only a few times. V gene TRBV30 combines with J gene TRBJ2-7; TRBD1 agrees at 8 bases. The CDR3 sequence is 14 residues long. V lost 1 base to trimming and J lost 3 bases; unmatched junction nucleotides: 5. CDR1 is GTSNPN and CDR2 is SVGIG in the germline V gene (reference sequence). The CDR3 sequence: CAWSADDRGYEQYF. The CDR3 coding sequence is TGTGCCTGGAGTGCCGACGACAGGGGCTACGAGCAGTACTTC.

The rearrangement uses TRBV2 and TRBJ1-5; 7 bases are a match to TRBD1. Germline V gives CDR1 SNHLY, CDR2 FYNNEI. Germline trimming cut 5 bases from V and 1 base from J; bases unmatched to any gene: 5. This CDR3 comprises 15 residues. The CDR3 region is CASSPQGRSNQPQHF. The CDR3 bases are TGTGCCAGCAGTCCACAGGGGAGAAGCAATCAGCCCCAGCATTTT.

The V gene is TRBV6-1, the J gene TRBJ1-2; D is possibly TRBD1 (5 bases). Germline V gene data show CDR1 as MNHNS and CDR2 as SASEGT. Trimming cost V 2 bases and J 8 bases, with 12 bases left between them. The CDR3 spans 13 residues. CDR3 in DNA: TGTGCCAGCAGTGAACAGGGAGGGCTCGGCTACACCTTC. It encodes CASSEQGGLGYTF.

The chain is built from TRBV19 and TRBJ1-4; D is undetermined. From germline, CDR1 is LNHDA and CDR2 SQIVND (reference sequence). V lost 5 bases, J lost 7 bases, and 14 bases lay in between. The CDR3 has 14 amino acids. The CDR3 reads CASSDGPGGEKLFF. CDR3 nucleotides: TGTGCCAGTAGTGACGGCCCAGGCGGTGAAAAACTGTTTTTT.

The genes are TRBV29-1 and TRBJ1-1; perhaps TRBD1 as D (5 bases). The CDR3 covers 11 residues. Germline-derived CDR1 and CDR2 are SQVTM and ANQGSEA. V was clipped by 5 bases and J by 4 bases, with 8 bases between them. The CDR3 DNA reads TGCAGCGTTAACGGGGGCACTGAAGCTTTCTTT. Its translation: CSVNGGTEAFF.

The chain employs TRBV6-5 and TRBJ2-7; 10 bases fit TRBD1. The trim removed 6 bases at V and 7 bases at J, leaving 12 bases unmatched. From germline, CDR1 is MNHEY and CDR2 SVGAGI. The CDR3 sequence is 15 residues long. As DNA, the CDR3 is TGTGCCAGCAGGCGACAGGGGGCGGGAGCGGAGGAGCAGTACTTC. Translating it yields CASRRQGAGAEEQYF.

In its sample, this clone was seen a few times. This chain links TRBV10-3 with TRBJ2-7, with 8 positions matching TRBD2. This CDR3 contains 14 residues. The germline CDR1 and CDR2 sequences are ENHRY and SYGVKD. V lost 6 bases to trimming and J lost 0 bases; unmatched junction nucleotides: 4. CDR3 protein: CAIRSGGSSYEQYF. The CDR3 region has the DNA TGTGCCATCAGATCGGGGGGGAGCTCCTACGAGCAGTACTTC.

The rearrangement joins TRBV19 to TRBJ1-5; a weak D match, TRBD1 (6 bases). V shed 6 bases and J shed 8 bases, with 14 bases lying between them. CDR3 length equals 13 residues. Germline values: CDR1 LNHDA, CDR2 SQIVND (reference sequence). CDR3 bases: TGTGCCAGTAGCCTTGATAGGGGGAAGCCCCAGCATTTT. Translated, it gives CASSLDRGKPQHF.

This chain uses TRBV11-2 with TRBJ2-2; D ambiguous. Looked up from germline, CDR1 is SGHAT and CDR2 is FQNNGV. V was cut by 6 bases and J by 7 bases, with 12 bases left in between. The CDR3 sequence is 13 residues long. Here the CDR3 DNA reads TGTGCCAGCAGATACTCCGGAAACGGGGAGCTGTTTTTT. This encodes CASRYSGNGELFF.

Here the CDR3 DNA reads TGTGCCAGTAGTATAGTCGAGGGGGTTCAGCCCCAGCATTTT. Protein sequence: CASSIVEGVQPQHF. The V gene is TRBV19, the J gene TRBJ1-5, with a possible D match to TRBD1 (6 bases). CDR1 is LNHDA, CDR2 SQIVND, per germline (reference sequence). The length of the CDR3 is 14 residues. The V gene lost 1 base and the J gene lost 6 bases, with 10 bases spanning the gap. Based on the CDR3 plus reference TRBV19 and TRBJ1-5, the full variable domain is DGGITQSPKYLFRKEGQNVTLSCEQNLNHDAMYWYRQDPGQGLRLIYYSQIVNDFQKGDIAEGYSVSREKKESFPLTVTSAQKNPTAFYLCASSIVEGVQPQHFGDGTRLSIL.

The chain links TRBV5-1 to TRBJ2-3, with D uncertain. The germline V gene has CDR1 SGHRS and CDR2 YFSETQ. V lost 0 bases and J 6 bases, leaving 11 bases between the germline ends. The CDR3 contains 14 residues. The CDR3 sequence is CASSLASGWDTQYF. The CDR3 nucleotides read TGCGCCAGCAGCTTGGCTTCGGGTTGGGATACGCAGTATTTT.

The chain couples TRBV9 to TRBJ1-2, with 7 nucleotides matching TRBD1. V was pared by 0 bases and J by 7 bases, with 15 bases of the junction left unmatched. The germline V gene encodes CDR1 SGDLS and CDR2 YYNGEE. The CDR3 is 17 residues long. This chain's CDR3 is CASSVEDGGGTVFGYTF. The DNA of the CDR3 is TGTGCCAGCAGCGTAGAAGACGGGGGCGGGACAGTTTTTGGCTACACCTTC. Based on the CDR3 plus reference TRBV9 and TRBJ1-2, the full variable domain is DSGVTQTPKHLITATGQRVTLRCSPRSGDLSVYWYQQSLDQGLQFLIQYYNGEERAKGNILERFSAQQFPDLHSELNLSSLELGDSALYFCASSVEDGGGTVFGYTFGSGTRLTVV.

The chain links TRBV12-3 or TRBV12-4 to TRBJ2-7; possibly TRBD2 for D (6 bases). Trimming stripped 6 bases from V and 3 bases from J, with 6 bases between. The CDR3 is 11 amino acids. CDR3: CASSGGYEQYF. CDR3 coding DNA: TGTGCCAGCAGCGGGGGCTACGAGCAGTACTTC.

This rearrangement joins TRBV6-1 to TRBJ2-3; D is possibly TRBD2 (7 bases). Germline V gene sequence: CDR1 MNHNS, CDR2 SASEGT. V gave up 2 bases and J gave up 7 bases, with 13 bases separating them. The CDR3 consists of 14 residues. The DNA of the CDR3 is TGTGCCAGCAGTGAATCGGGGGGCCGGAATACGCAGTATTTT. It encodes CASSESGGRNTQYF.

The chain employs TRBV25-1 and TRBJ2-7; D call uncertain. With 4 bases removed from V and 2 bases from J, the gap between germline ends came to 9 bases. This CDR3 comprises 13 residues. The V gene's germline CDR1 is MGHDK and CDR2 SYGVNS. The CDR3 loop is CASSVAGTYEQYF. The CDR3 DNA reads as TGTGCCAGCAGTGTAGCCGGAACCTACGAGCAGTACTTC.

The rearrangement joins TRBV14 to TRBJ1-6; 7 bases align to TRBD1. The CDR3 consists of 15 residues. Germline trimming cut 2 bases from V and 7 bases from J; bases unmatched to any gene: 5. CDR1 and CDR2 (germline): SGHDN, FVKESK. CDR3 protein: CASSQTTGNNSPLHF. CDR3 sequence (DNA): TGTGCCAGCAGCCAAACGACAGGGAACAATTCACCCCTCCACTTT. The whole variable domain, remainder taken from reference TRBV14 and TRBJ1-6, is EAGVTQFPSHSVIEKGQTVTLRCDPISGHDNLYWYRRVMGKEIKFLLHFVKESKQDESGMPNNRFLAERTGGTYSTLKVQPAELEDSGVYFCASSQTTGNNSPLHFGNGTRLTVT.

The rearrangement links TRBV20-1 to TRBJ2-2; D gene unclear. The ends were cut back, 3 bases at V and 0 bases at J, with 11 bases in the middle. The CDR3 contains 15 residues. Germline CDR1 DFQATT, CDR2 SNEGSKA (reference sequence). The CDR3 loop reads CSASGRNANTGELFF. In DNA form, the CDR3 reads TGCAGTGCTAGTGGCAGAAACGCGAACACCGGGGAGCTGTTTTTT.

The chain joins TRBV28 to TRBJ2-1; 9 nucleotides agree with TRBD2. Germline V gene sequence: CDR1 MDHEN, CDR2 SYDVKM. V lost 3 bases, J lost 3 bases, and 9 bases stayed unmatched. The CDR3 loop spans 17 amino acids. CDR3 protein: CASSFWASGENYNEQFF. In DNA form, the CDR3 reads TGTGCCAGCAGTTTCTGGGCTAGCGGGGAAAACTACAATGAGCAGTTCTTC.

The chain has TRBV5-4 and TRBJ2-5; D remains ambiguous. V dropped 0 bases and J dropped 4 bases, with 16 bases sitting between them. Germline V gene lookup returns CDR1 SGHNT and CDR2 YYREEE (reference sequence). The CDR3 is 16 amino acids. The CDR3 sequence is CASSLDNEFWGETQYF. The CDR3 DNA follows: TGTGCCAGCAGCTTGGATAATGAGTTCTGGGGAGAGACCCAGTACTTC.

The chain couples TRBV29-1 to TRBJ1-2; D unclear. Looked up from germline, CDR1 is SQVTM and CDR2 is ANQGSEA. CDR3 length equals 10 residues. Trimming left V 4 bases short and J 4 bases short, with 4 bases between. In DNA form, the CDR3 reads TGCAGCGTTGGGGCCTATGGCTACACCTTC. This sequence encodes CSVGAYGYTF.

The chain links TRBV28 to TRBJ2-1; 7 bases match TRBD1. V lost 3 bases, J lost 8 bases, and 7 bases stayed unmatched. The CDR3 contains 14 residues. Germline V gene data show CDR1 as MDHEN and CDR2 as SYDVKM. CDR3 region: CASSFPTGNYEQFF. Here the CDR3 DNA reads TGTGCCAGCAGTTTCCCGACAGGGAACTATGAGCAGTTCTTC.